The rows below give T cell receptor beta chains drawn from one sample of a study of blood T cell repertoires in COVID-19. Method: immunoSEQ multiplex PCR; TCRdb's copy keeps in-frame clones and lacks some. The repertoire holds a few hundred thousand clones, about 90% seen once, with 2.5% to 3% in the top ten. The material sequenced was PBMCs or T cells enriched from blood (not recorded which). These receptors all stem from a woman in her 30s who had recovered from COVID-19. The CDR3 runs from the conserved cysteine through the conserved F or W. A D gene is named only where the DNA matches it firmly. Expanded clones get a size class; other rows say once, few or many, or leave the size out.

TRBJ2-7 | TRBD2 | TRBV3-1/TRBV3-2 | NA | TGTGCCAGCAGCCCTCCTGGGCTAGCGGGTTCCTACGAGCAGTACTTC | CASSPPGLAGSYEQYF
TRBJ1-1 | NA | TRBV28 | NA | TGTGCCAGCAGCACCCCCCGGGGAGGGAGGATCACTGAAGCTTTCTTT | CASSTPRGGRITEAFF
TRBJ2-2 | TRBD1 | TRBV19 | NA | TGTGCCAGTAGTCCGGGACAGGGAGTCACCGGGGAGCTGTTTTTT | CASSPGQGVTGELFF
TRBJ2-7 | NA | TRBV27 | once | TGTGCCAGCAGTTTAGGGGCTAACTACGAGCAGTACTTC | CASSLGANYEQYF
TRBJ2-7 | TRBD1 | TRBV7-9 | NA | TGTGCCACCGCGACAGGGGGGTACGAGCAGTACTTC | CATATGGYEQYF
TRBJ1-1 | NA | TRBV6-5 | NA | TGTGCCAGCAGACCCCCCGGGGGGAGATTTGAAGCTTTCTTT | CASRPPGGRFEAFF
TRBJ2-2 | NA | TRBV18 | NA | TGTGCCAGCTCACCACCGACTGGCACCGGGGAGCTGTTTTTT | CASSPPTGTGELFF
TRBJ2-7 | NA | TRBV19 | once | TGTGCCAGTTTCGTCCTTCCTCCCTACGAGCAGTACTTC | CASFVLPPYEQYF
TRBJ2-7 | TRBD1 | TRBV6-5 | few | TGTGCCAGCAGTTCCCCGGGACAGAGCTTTTACGAGCAGTACTTC | CASSSPGQSFYEQYF
TRBJ2-1 | TRBD2 | TRBV28 | NA | TGTGCCAGCGGGACTGGGACTAGCGGGGACTACAATGAGCAGTTCTTC | CASGTGTSGDYNEQFF
TRBJ1-1 | NA | TRBV6-5 | NA | TGTGCCAGCAGTTACGGGGGGGAAGCTTTCTTT | CASSYGGEAFF
TRBJ2-7 | NA | TRBV5-1 | NA | TGCGCCAGCAGCTTAGATGGCCCTCCCTACGAGCAGTACTTC | CASSLDGPPYEQYF
TRBJ2-1 | TRBD2 | TRBV2 | NA | TGTGCCAGCAGTGAAAGCTATCCTAGCGGGGGGGCGGTCTACAATGAGCAGTTCTTC | CASSESYPSGGAVYNEQFF
TRBJ1-6 | NA | TRBV18 | NA | TGTGCCAGCTCAACCCAGGGTATTGGGAATTCACCCCTCCACTTT | CASSTQGIGNSPLHF
TRBJ1-4 | NA | TRBV7-9 | NA | TGTGCCAGCGGGAAGGGGCTCAGAACTAATGAAAAACTGTTTTTT | CASGKGLRTNEKLFF
TRBJ1-1 | NA | TRBV7-9 | NA | TGTGCCAGCAGCTTAGTTGGCAGGTGGAACACTGAAGCTTTCTTT | CASSLVGRWNTEAFF
TRBJ1-4 | NA | TRBV9 | NA | TGTGCCAGCAGCCCTTGGGGGGATAATGAAAAACTGTTTTTT | CASSPWGDNEKLFF
TRBJ2-1 | NA | TRBV25-1 | NA | TGTGCCAGCAGTGAATACGCGGGTGAACGGAATGAGCAGTTCTTC | CASSEYAGERNEQFF
TRBJ2-2 | NA | TRBV7-9 | NA | TGTGCCAGGGAGGTCACCGGGGAGCTGTTTTTT | CAREVTGELFF
TRBJ2-6 | TRBD2 | TRBV23-1 | NA | TGCGCCAGCGCTGGTGATGCGGGGGGGCAGCCCCTCTCTGGGGCCAACGTCCTGACTTTC | CASAGDAGGQPLSGANVLTF
TRBJ2-2 | TRBD1 | TRBV28 | NA | TGTGCCAGCAGTTTGACTTGGGACAGGGCGAACACCGGGGAGCTGTTTTTT | CASSLTWDRANTGELFF
TRBJ2-3 | TRBD2 | TRBV9 | NA | TGTGCCAGCAGTGGACTAGCGGGAGCTAAAGCCTCTCGTGGAGATACGCAGTATTTT | CASSGLAGAKASRGDTQYF
TRBJ1-3 | NA | TRBV3-1/TRBV3-2 | NA | TGTGCCAGCAGGGACGGGAGCTCTGGAAACACCATATATTTT | CASRDGSSGNTIYF
TRBJ2-1 | TRBD1 | TRBV7-2 | once | TGTGCCAGCAGCTTACGGTGGGACAGGAACAATGAGCAGTTCTTC | CASSLRWDRNNEQFF
TRBJ1-5 | NA | TRBV7-8 | NA | TGTGCCAGCAGCCACATACAGGGATGGAGCAATCAGCCCCAGCATTTT | CASSHIQGWSNQPQHF
TRBJ2-1 | TRBD1 | TRBV2 | NA | TGTGCCAGCACCCGGACAGGGGTAGGCGAGCAGTTCTTC | CASTRTGVGEQFF
TRBJ2-2 | NA | TRBV5-1 | NA | TGCGCCAGCAGCTTGTTGCGGGGGAACACCGGGGAGCTGTTTTTT | CASSLLRGNTGELFF
TRBJ1-1 | TRBD1 | TRBV11-2 | once | TGTGCCAGCAGCTGGTTCAGGGGGATGAACACTGAAGCTTTCTTT | CASSWFRGMNTEAFF
TRBJ1-6 | NA | TRBV6-5 | NA | TGTGCCAGCAGTTACAGGGGGTCTAATTCACCCCTCCACTTT | CASSYRGSNSPLHF
TRBJ2-7 | TRBD1 | TRBV10-3 | NA | TGTGCCATCAAAGGACAGGGGCTCTACGAGCAGTACTTC | CAIKGQGLYEQYF
TRBJ1-1 | NA | TRBV19 | NA | TGTGCCAGTATCATCGAGGGAAACACTGAAGCTTTCTTT | CASIIEGNTEAFF
TRBJ2-1 | TRBD2 | TRBV2 | NA | TGTGCCAGCGGACGACTAGCGGGAGGGAACTACAATGAGCAGTTCTTC | CASGRLAGGNYNEQFF
TRBJ1-1 | TRBD1 | TRBV4-2 | NA | TGTGCCAGCAGCCAAGGACAGGGGAGAACTGAAGCTTTCTTT | CASSQGQGRTEAFF
TRBJ1-6 | NA | TRBV7-8 | NA | TGTGCCAGCAGACCGACAGCGTCAAGTCCTTCACCCCTCCACTTT | CASRPTASSPSPLHF
TRBJ1-2 | NA | TRBV28 | NA | TGTGCCAGCAGGCTCCAGGACTTTAACTATGGCTACACCTTC | CASRLQDFNYGYTF
TRBJ1-5 | NA | TRBV2 | NA | TGTGCCAGCAGTCTCGCCAGGGCCGGCAATCAGCCCCAGCATTTT | CASSLARAGNQPQHF
TRBJ2-2 | NA | TRBV5-5 | NA | TGTGCCAGCACCACGGAAGGGGGAGTGAACACCGGGGAGCTGTTTTTT | CASTTEGGVNTGELFF
TRBJ2-7 | TRBD2 | TRBV4-1 | NA | TGCGCCAGCAGCCAAGCGGAAGCGGGGAGCTCTTTTGGGGAGCAGTACTTC | CASSQAEAGSSFGEQYF
TRBJ1-2 | NA | TRBV5-3 | few | TGTGCCAGAGGCAGGACAAACTATGGCTACACCTTC | CARGRTNYGYTF
TRBJ1-2 | NA | TRBV3-1/TRBV3-2 | NA | TGTGCCAGCAGCCAAGATCCTGAAGGGAGGGGCTATGGCTACACCTTC | CASSQDPEGRGYGYTF
TRBJ2-1 | TRBD2 | TRBV15 | NA | TGTGCCACCAGCAGAGATCGGGCGGGAGGCTCCTACAATGAGCAGTTCTTC | CATSRDRAGGSYNEQFF
TRBJ2-7 | NA | TRBV20-1 | NA | TGCAGTGCTAGTGGCGGGGCGCAGTACTTC | CSASGGAQYF
TRBJ2-7 | NA | TRBV3-1/TRBV3-2 | NA | TGTGCCAGCAGCCCTCCTGGCAGATCCTACGAGCAGTACTTC | CASSPPGRSYEQYF
TRBJ2-1 | TRBD2 | TRBV5-4 | NA | TGTGCCAGCAGCTTGCGGGCGGGGGTCGACAATGAGCAGTTCTTC | CASSLRAGVDNEQFF
TRBJ1-5 | NA | TRBV19 | NA | TGTGCCAGTAGTATCGGCGGGGACTCCCTCCAGCCCCAGCATTTT | CASSIGGDSLQPQHF
TRBJ1-5 | NA | TRBV30 | few | TGTGCCTGGAGCAAACAGGTTTCACAGCCCCAGCATTTT | CAWSKQVSQPQHF
TRBJ1-5 | NA | TRBV21-1 | few | TGTGCCAGCAGCTCTAAGGCGGTTATAGCGGGACCCCAGCATTTT | CASSSKAVIAGPQHF
TRBJ1-6 | TRBD1 | TRBV5-6 | NA | TGTGCCAGCAGCCCGATGACAGGGAGTTCACCCCTCCACTTT | CASSPMTGSSPLHF
TRBJ2-5 | NA | TRBV2 | NA | TGTGCCAGCAGTGACGGGGGGCGGGAGACCCAGTACTTC | CASSDGGRETQYF
TRBJ2-2 | NA | TRBV27 | NA | TGTGCCAGCAGTCTCGACAGGAGGCGGGGGACCGGGGAGCTGTTTTTT | CASSLDRRRGTGELFF
TRBJ2-1 | TRBD2 | TRBV30 | NA | TGTGCCTGGAGTGCCCCTGTGCGGGGGGCCTACAATGAGCAGTTCTTC | CAWSAPVRGAYNEQFF
TRBJ2-2 | NA | TRBV6-5 | NA | TGTGCCAGCAGAGAGGGCTTAACCACCGGGGAGCTGTTTTTT | CASREGLTTGELFF
TRBJ1-1 | TRBD1 | TRBV7-2 | NA | TGTGCCAGCAGCGGGGGACAGGGGTTCGAAGCTTTCTTT | CASSGGQGFEAFF
TRBJ1-1 | NA | TRBV13 | NA | TGTGCCACAGGGGTTGGCACTGAAGCTTTCTTT | CATGVGTEAFF
TRBJ2-7 | NA | TRBV15 | once | TGTGCCACCAGCGGCTCGCAAGGAGCGGCTTTCTCCTACGAGCAGTACTTC | CATSGSQGAAFSYEQYF